The sequence of this TCR beta chain was determined in a study of blood T cells in healthy people across ages (dated by TCRdb to the mid-2010s). In terms of the full investigation: In model experiments, roughly one uniquely barcoded TCR beta cDNA molecule per two T cells was captured by template switching. Donors were grouped into four age groups: young (average roughly 15 years), middle-aged (around 39), aged (roughly 67) and long-lived (about 89). For two donors (one aged 18 to 29 and one aged 80 or older), the study analyzed two additional independent replicas of 1 million unique cDNA reads from the same blood draw. To track age-related changes in TCR beta repertoire diversity, the study relied on deep sequencing normalized with unique cDNA molecular identifiers. Study-level results and caveats: There was a strong correlation between observed TCR beta diversity and the percentage of naive T cells measured by flow cytometry. Conclusive comparison of naive and antigen-experienced compartments was prevented by the profiling of bulk unsorted PBMCs. The long-lived group showed more naive CD4+ T cells, fewer expanded clones and increased TCR diversity than the aged group, suggesting age selection. As age increased, observed TCR beta diversity per million T cells dropped in a roughly linear way, and a significant reduction was already evident by age about 40. Donor CMV infection status was unknown, potentially confounding age-related changes in expanded clonotypes. Estimates of total diversity from one million sequenced T cells were regarded as lower bounds and underestimates.

Donors were 35 to 40 systemically healthy Caucasian individuals from Russia aged about 6 to 100 years. Each donor gave ten milliliters of peripheral blood, drawn into EDTA-treated Vacutainer tubes. Ficoll-Paque density-gradient centrifugation was used to isolate PBMCs, with at least 7 million obtained per sample. Total RNA, at least 6 micrograms per sample, was extracted from PBMCs with Trizol reagent. For every donor, an aliquot of PBMCs went through flow cytometry to measure the percentages of naive CD45RAhigh/CD27high T cells. The method was 5' RACE. The data were produced on an Illumina HiSeq 2500. A second about 6 to 11 cycle PCR used a sample-barcoded 5' primer and a J-beta primer mix. A unique molecular identifier was introduced onto each TCR beta cDNA molecule by a template-switch 5' adaptor carrying 12 random nucleotides. Each sample yielded at least 2.5 million CDR3-containing paired-end reads. First-strand cDNA was synthesized from all RNA with the Mint cDNA synthesis kit, primed by a TRBC-specific oligonucleotide. Following uracil-DNA glycosylase treatment, a first 18-cycle PCR with universal primers M1SS and BC2_uni_R was performed on all cDNA. On the authors' methods: Normalization of each sample was performed by random selection of 1 million high-quality reads, each carrying a distinct molecular identifier. Reads sharing molecular identifiers were discarded rather than binned into consensus sequences. MiTCR, set to a Q25 quality threshold and the strictest error-elimination algorithm, was used for CDR3 identification, clonotype clustering and error correction. A nonparametric unseen species model with Euler transformation was used to estimate lower-bound total TCR beta diversity. TCRdb itself trimmed the public reads at Q25 with fastp, ran MiXCR and retained productive beta chains. Identical CDR3 protein sequences are pooled into one entry, listed with their most common genes and DNA. TCRdb, not the authors, supplied the V and J calls. In all, the sample holds more than 600,000 distinct CDR3 sequences, and roughly 25% of those were seen once. The ten most abundant clones make up more than 8.5% of the sample.

V is pared back by 5 bases and J by 5 bases, with 21 bases lying between the germline termini. For CDR1 and CDR2, the germline V gene (reference sequence) lists MNHEY and SMNVEV. From cysteine to phenylalanine, the CDR3 is 16 amino acids long. The read is trimmed to its CDR3 DNA, 48 bases read in frame from base 1. With respect to this clonotype: Its antigen has not been determined. Within one base of it there is no much larger clone, and no base qualities were kept.

These data were likewise used in another study, on T cells of mothers and their children. According to the second study: Nine systemically healthy Caucasian individuals, comprising three mothers and their six children, were included as donors. cDNA synthesis consumed the entire amount of extracted RNA, loaded at approximately 1.6 ug RNA in each 15 ul reaction. In the second PCR, the M1S primer added sample barcodes and 2-4 random nucleotides. Each mother yielded over 10 million TCR beta CDR3 reads and each child roughly 3 million reads. Thymic selection similarly shapes TCR recombination output in related and unrelated pairs, with minor effect from inherited differences. Normalized repertoire overlap was always found to be slightly, but never significantly, higher in related mother-child pairs than in unrelated mother-child pairs. No persistent microchimeric T cell clones were found, with a detection sensitivity of approximately 100 clones per million clonotypes. Deep NGS was used in the study to compare the TCR beta repertoires of mothers and children and to look for features that separate related mother-child pairs from unrelated individuals. Mothers averaged around 43 +/- 4 years of age and children averaged approximately 11 +/- 4 years. After adapters were ligated using NEBNext reagents, the libraries underwent 100+100 nt paired-end sequencing on an Illumina HiSeq 2000. To prevent cross-contamination, the mother and child libraries were prepared a month apart and were sequenced in separate runs. For each donor, somewhere between about 500,000 and 2,300,000 distinct TCR beta clonotypes were identified. Naive TCR beta clonotypes were estimated from low-frequency clonotypes matched to each donor's FACS-determined naive share, without sorting.

The sequence links TRBV27 to TRBJ1-1, and possibly TRBD1, on 5 matching bases. Sample: blood. The TCR originated in a boy aged 5 to 17 in good health. The CDR3 corresponds to CASSPRRGIVDTEAFF. In nucleotide form, the sequence is TGTGCCAGCAGTCCCCGTAGGGGAATAGTGGATACTGAAGCTTTCTTT.